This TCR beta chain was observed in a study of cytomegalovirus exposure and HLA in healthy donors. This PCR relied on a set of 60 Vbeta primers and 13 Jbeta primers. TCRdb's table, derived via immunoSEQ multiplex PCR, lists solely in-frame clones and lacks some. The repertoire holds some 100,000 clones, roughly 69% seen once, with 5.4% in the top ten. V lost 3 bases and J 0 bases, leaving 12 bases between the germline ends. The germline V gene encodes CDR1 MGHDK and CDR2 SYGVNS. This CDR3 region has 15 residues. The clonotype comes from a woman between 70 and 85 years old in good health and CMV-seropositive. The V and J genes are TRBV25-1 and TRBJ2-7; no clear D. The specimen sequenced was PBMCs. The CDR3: CASSDPTRRSYEQYF. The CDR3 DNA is TGTGCCAGCAGTGACCCGACACGTCGCTCCTACGAGCAGTACTTC.